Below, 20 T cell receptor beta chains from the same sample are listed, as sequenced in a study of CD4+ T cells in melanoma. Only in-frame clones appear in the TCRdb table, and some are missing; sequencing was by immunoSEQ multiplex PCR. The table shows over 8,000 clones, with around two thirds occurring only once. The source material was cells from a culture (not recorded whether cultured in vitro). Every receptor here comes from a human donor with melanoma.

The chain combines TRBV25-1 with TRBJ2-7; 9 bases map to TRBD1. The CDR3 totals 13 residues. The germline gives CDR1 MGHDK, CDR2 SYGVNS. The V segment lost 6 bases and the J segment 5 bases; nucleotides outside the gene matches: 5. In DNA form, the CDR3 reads TGTGCCAGCAGATTACAGGGGGCTGACGAGCAGTACTTC. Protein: CASRLQGADEQYF.

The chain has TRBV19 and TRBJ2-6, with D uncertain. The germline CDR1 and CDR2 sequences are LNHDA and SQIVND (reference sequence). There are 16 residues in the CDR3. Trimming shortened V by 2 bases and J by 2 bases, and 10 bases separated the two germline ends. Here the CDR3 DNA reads TGTGCCAGTAGTATATCTACACTCCCTGGGGCCAACGTCCTGACTTTC. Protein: CASSISTLPGANVLTF.

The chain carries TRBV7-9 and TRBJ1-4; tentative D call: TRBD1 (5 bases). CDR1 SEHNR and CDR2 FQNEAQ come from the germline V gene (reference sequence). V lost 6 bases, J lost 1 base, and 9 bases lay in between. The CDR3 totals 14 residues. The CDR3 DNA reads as TGTGCCAGCAGTCCTGGACAAACTAATGAAAAACTGTTTTTT. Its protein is CASSPGQTNEKLFF. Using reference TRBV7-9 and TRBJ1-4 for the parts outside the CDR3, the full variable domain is DTGVSQNPRHKITKRGQNVTFRCDPISEHNRLYWYRQTLGQGPEFLTYFQNEAQLEKSRLLSDRFSAERPKGSFSTLEIQRTEQGDSAMYLCASSPGQTNEKLFFGSGTQLSVL.

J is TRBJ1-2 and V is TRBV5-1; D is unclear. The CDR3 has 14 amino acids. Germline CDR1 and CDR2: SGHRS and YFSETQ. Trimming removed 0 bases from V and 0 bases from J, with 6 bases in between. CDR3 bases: TGCGCCAGCAGCTTGGGCGTCGCTAACTATGGCTACACCTTC. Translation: CASSLGVANYGYTF.

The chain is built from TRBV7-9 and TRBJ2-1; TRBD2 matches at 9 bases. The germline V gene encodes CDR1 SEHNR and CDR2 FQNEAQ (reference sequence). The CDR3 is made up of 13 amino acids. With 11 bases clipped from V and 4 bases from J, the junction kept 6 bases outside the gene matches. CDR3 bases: TGTGCCGGTAGCGGGGGCGCTTACAATGAGCAGTTCTTC. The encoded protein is CAGSGGAYNEQFF.

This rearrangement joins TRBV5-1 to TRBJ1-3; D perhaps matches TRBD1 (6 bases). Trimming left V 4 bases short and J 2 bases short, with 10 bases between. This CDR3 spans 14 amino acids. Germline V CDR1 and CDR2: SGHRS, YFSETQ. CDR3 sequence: CASSTQGAGNTIYF. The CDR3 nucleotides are TGCGCCAGCAGCACACAGGGTGCTGGAAACACCATATATTTT.

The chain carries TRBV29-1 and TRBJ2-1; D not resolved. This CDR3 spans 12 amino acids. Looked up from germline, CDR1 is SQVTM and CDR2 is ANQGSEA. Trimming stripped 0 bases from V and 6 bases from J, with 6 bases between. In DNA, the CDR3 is TGCAGCGTTGAAGATAAATTCAATGAGCAGTTCTTC. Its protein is CSVEDKFNEQFF.

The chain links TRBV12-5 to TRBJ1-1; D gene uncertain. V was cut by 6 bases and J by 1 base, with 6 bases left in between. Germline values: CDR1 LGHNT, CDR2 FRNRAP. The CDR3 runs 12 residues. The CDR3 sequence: CASGIENTEAFF. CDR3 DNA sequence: TGTGCTAGTGGCATTGAGAACACTGAAGCTTTCTTT.

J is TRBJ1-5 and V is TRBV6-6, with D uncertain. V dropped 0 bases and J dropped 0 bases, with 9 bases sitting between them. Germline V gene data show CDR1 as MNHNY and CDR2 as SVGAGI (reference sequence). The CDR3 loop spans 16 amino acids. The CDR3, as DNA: TGTGCCAGCAGTTACTCCGTGACCCTTAGCAATCAGCCCCAGCATTTT. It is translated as CASSYSVTLSNQPQHF.

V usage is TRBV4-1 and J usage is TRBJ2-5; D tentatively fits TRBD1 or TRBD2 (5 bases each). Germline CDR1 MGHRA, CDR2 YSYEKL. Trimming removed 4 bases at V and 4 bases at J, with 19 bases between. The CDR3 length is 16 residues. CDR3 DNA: TGCGCCAGCAGCCGACCTAGCCTCGGGGCGGGAGAGACCCAGTACTTC. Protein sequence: CASSRPSLGAGETQYF.

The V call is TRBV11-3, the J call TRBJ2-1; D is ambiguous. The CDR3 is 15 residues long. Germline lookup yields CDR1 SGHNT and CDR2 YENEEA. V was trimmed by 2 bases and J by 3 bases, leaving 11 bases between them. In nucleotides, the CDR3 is TGTGCCAGCAGCTTAAGTTCGGACGGCTACAATGAGCAGTTCTTC. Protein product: CASSLSSDGYNEQFF.

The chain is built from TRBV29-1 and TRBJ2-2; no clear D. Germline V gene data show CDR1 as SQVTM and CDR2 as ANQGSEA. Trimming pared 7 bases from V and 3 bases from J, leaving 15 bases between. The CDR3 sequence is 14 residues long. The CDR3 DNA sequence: TGCAGCGCCCGACCAAGCGCCGACACCGGGGAGCTGTTTTTT. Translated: CSARPSADTGELFF.

The CDR3 sequence is CASSSFGGGTDTQYF. The CDR3 DNA follows: TGCGCCAGCAGTTCTTTCGGGGGGGGCACAGATACGCAGTATTTT. The genes are TRBV5-1 and TRBJ2-3, with TRBD2 matching over 8 bases. The CDR3 has 15 residues. CDR1 and CDR2 from the germline V gene are SGHRS and YFSETQ. V was pared by 5 bases and J by 1 base, with 6 bases of the junction left unmatched.

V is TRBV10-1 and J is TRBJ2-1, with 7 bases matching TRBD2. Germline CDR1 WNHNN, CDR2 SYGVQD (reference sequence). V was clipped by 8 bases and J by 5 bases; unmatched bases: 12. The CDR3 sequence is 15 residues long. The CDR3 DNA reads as TGCGCCAGCTCAGGAAACCCGGGACTAAACAATGAGCAGTTCTTC. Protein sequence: CASSGNPGLNNEQFF.

The CDR3 bases are TGTGCCTGGAGTGCGGGAGCCCAAGAGACCCAGTACTTC. This sequence encodes CAWSAGAQETQYF. The V and J genes are TRBV30 and TRBJ2-5, with a possible D match to TRBD2 (6 bases). There are 13 residues in the CDR3. The germline CDR1 and CDR2 sequences are GTSNPN and SVGIG (reference sequence). Trimming left V 1 base short and J 1 base short, with 7 bases between.

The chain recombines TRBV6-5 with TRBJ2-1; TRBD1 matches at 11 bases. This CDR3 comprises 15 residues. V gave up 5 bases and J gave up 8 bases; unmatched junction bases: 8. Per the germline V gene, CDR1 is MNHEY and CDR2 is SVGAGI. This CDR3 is CASSPFWTGGYEQFF. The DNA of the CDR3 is TGTGCCAGCAGTCCATTTTGGACAGGGGGCTATGAGCAGTTCTTC.

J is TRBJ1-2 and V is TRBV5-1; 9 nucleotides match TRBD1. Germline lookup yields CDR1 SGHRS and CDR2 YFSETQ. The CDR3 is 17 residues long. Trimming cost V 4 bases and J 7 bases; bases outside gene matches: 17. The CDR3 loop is CASSQNPPGQGYSGYTF. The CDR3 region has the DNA TGCGCCAGCAGCCAGAATCCGCCCGGACAGGGGTACTCTGGCTACACCTTC.

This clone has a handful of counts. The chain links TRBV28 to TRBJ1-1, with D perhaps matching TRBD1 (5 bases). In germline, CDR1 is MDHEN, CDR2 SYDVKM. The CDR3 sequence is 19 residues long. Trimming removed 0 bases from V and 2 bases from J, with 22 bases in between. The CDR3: CASSLWPLRGGWGNTEAFF. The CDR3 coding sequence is TGTGCCAGCAGTTTATGGCCCCTCCGGGGCGGATGGGGAAACACTGAAGCTTTCTTT.

CDR3 sequence: CASSQAGGKNTEAFF. The CDR3 DNA sequence: TGCGCCAGCAGCCAAGCCGGGGGGAAGAACACTGAAGCTTTCTTT. The chain has TRBV4-1 and TRBJ1-1, with a tentative D call TRBD1 (5 bases). This CDR3 is built from 15 residues. Per the germline V gene, CDR1 is MGHRA and CDR2 is YSYEKL. Trimming shortened V by 1 base and J by 1 base, and 10 bases separated the two germline ends.

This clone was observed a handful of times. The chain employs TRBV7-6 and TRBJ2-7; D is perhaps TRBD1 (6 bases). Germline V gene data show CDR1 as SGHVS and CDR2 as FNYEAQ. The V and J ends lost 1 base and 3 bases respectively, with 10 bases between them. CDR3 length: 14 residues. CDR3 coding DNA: TGTGCCAGCAGCTTAGAGGACAGAGGCTACGAGCAGTACTTC. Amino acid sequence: CASSLEDRGYEQYF.